This T cell receptor (beta chain) emerged from a study of shared clonotypes between healthy human individuals. Produced via immunoSEQ multiplex PCR; TCRdb's table is partial and in-frame only. The table shows more than 2 million clones, with approximately 92% occurring only once. Positive CCR7 selection of CD45RO-negative cells yielded the naive CD8 cells, and terminally differentiated effector memory CD45RA+ cells were excluded. This CDR3 has 16 residues. V was clipped by 5 bases and J by 9 bases, with 23 bases between them. In germline, CDR1 is SGHAT, CDR2 FQNNGV. The sequence came from a man aged 18 to 30 in good health. Some clones in this sample may be carry-over from other donors' samples. The sequenced material came from naive CD8+ T cells from PBMCs. The gene calls are TRBV11-2 and TRBJ2-1; D is perhaps TRBD2 (6 bases). Written as DNA, the CDR3 is TGTGCCAGCAGCCCATCCCCGCGGACGGGAGTCGTTGAGCAGTTCTTC. It is translated as CASSPSPRTGVVEQFF.